This TCR beta chain comes out of a study of CD8 T cells in Susac syndrome. With random hexamers, about 0.45 to 1 ug RNA was reverse transcribed. The immunoSEQ assay covered 54 Vbeta and 13 Jbeta segments for CDR3. TCRdb used MiXCR to reprocess the immunoSEQ multiplex PCR reads, holding one entry per CDR3 protein. The sample includes approximately 120,000 distinct CDR3 sequences, less than 97% seen only once; the top ten take approximately 0.092%. CDR1 and CDR2 from the germline V gene are LGHNT and FRNRAP. The ends were cut back, 6 bases at V and 0 bases at J, with 16 bases in the middle. The CDR3 runs to 16 residues.

J is TRBJ2-3 and V is TRBV12-5; perhaps TRBD2 as D (5 bases). The sequenced material came from CD4+ T cells from PBMCs. This receptor was obtained from a human donor in good health. This chain's CDR3 is CASGAGVESSTDTQYF. The CDR3 DNA reads as TGTGCTAGTGGAGCCGGGGTGGAATCTAGCACAGATACGCAGTATTTT.